Presented here are 19 T cell receptor beta chains from one specimen sequenced in a study of blood T cell repertoires in COVID-19. The assay was immunoSEQ multiplex PCR, and TCRdb's table has in-frame clones only and misses some. The sample gives about 200,000 clones, about 86% of which show up once; approximately 10% is in the top ten. Material: peripheral blood. These receptors came from a woman in her forties or fifties with COVID-19, enrolled during active disease.

The chain uses TRBV3-1 (or the pseudogene TRBV3-2) and TRBJ2-3, with D possibly being TRBD2 (6 bases). The CDR3 has 17 residues. Per the germline V gene, CDR1 is LGHDT and CDR2 is YNNKEL (reference sequence). Trimming stripped 1 base from V and 6 bases from J, with 20 bases between. The CDR3: CASSQARTLVGTDTQYF. The CDR3 nucleotides are TGTGCCAGCAGCCAAGCCAGAACCTTGGTGGGGACTGATACGCAGTATTTT.

The V gene is TRBV10-1, the J gene TRBJ2-1; TRBD2 aligns across 7 bases. V dropped 3 bases and J dropped 7; count of bases not matched to a gene: 0. The CDR3 has 12 residues. Germline V CDR1 and CDR2: WNHNN, SYGVQD (reference sequence). CDR3 sequence reads: CASSDGGNEQFF. DNA for the CDR3: TGCGCCAGCAGTGACGGGGGGAATGAGCAGTTCTTC.

V usage is TRBV5-1 and J usage is TRBJ2-5, with TRBD2 matching 12 bases. Germline CDR1 and CDR2: SGHRS and YFSETQ. J gave up 4 bases and V 0 bases, and 4 bases lay outside the gene matches. The CDR3 has 16 residues. CDR3 in DNA: TGCGCCAGCAGCTTGGAGCTAGCGGGGGGGCGAGAGACCCAGTACTTC. Encoded protein: CASSLELAGGRETQYF.

The rearrangement joins TRBV18 to TRBJ2-6, with D perhaps TRBD1 (5 bases). Germline assignment: CDR1 KGHSH and CDR2 LQKENI. V lost 5 bases, J lost 2 bases, and 7 bases lay in between. CDR3 length: 14 residues. CDR3 sequence reads: CASSRGAGANVLTF. CDR3 nucleotides: TGTGCCAGCTCAAGGGGCGCTGGGGCCAACGTCCTGACTTTC.

CDR3 nucleotide sequence: TGTGCCAGCAGACCCCCCGGGACACGATTTGAAGCTTTCTTT. It yields the protein CASRPPGTRFEAFF. J is TRBJ1-1 and V is TRBV5-5; perhaps TRBD1 as D (6 bases). The germline gives CDR1 SGHKS, CDR2 YYEKEE (reference sequence). Trimming left V 5 bases short and J 7 bases short, with 18 bases between. CDR3 length: 14 amino acids.

The V gene is TRBV7-2, the J gene TRBJ2-3; perhaps TRBD2 as D (5 bases). The CDR3 has 17 amino acids. The V and J ends lost 4 bases and 6 bases respectively, with 23 bases between them. The V gene's germline CDR1 is SGHTA and CDR2 FQGNSA. CDR3 region: CASSSRRLASSPDTQYF. The CDR3 DNA is TGTGCCAGCAGCTCACGCCGCCTAGCTAGCTCCCCGGATACGCAGTATTTT.

The rearrangement links TRBV13 to TRBJ2-1; D possibly corresponds to TRBD2 (5 bases). Per germline, CDR1 PRHDT and CDR2 FYEKMQ (reference sequence). This CDR3 has 16 residues. V shed 1 base and J shed 10 bases, with 20 bases lying between them. The CDR3 bases are TGTGCCAGCAGCTTAGCGGGGTTCCTTAGGATTGACGAGCAGTTCTTC. Protein sequence: CASSLAGFLRIDEQFF.

This clone was counted a few times. The chain has TRBV7-9 and TRBJ1-5; D is perhaps TRBD1 (5 bases). The germline V gene encodes CDR1 SEHNR and CDR2 FQNEAQ (reference sequence). The CDR3 runs 14 residues. V dropped 3 bases and J dropped 2 bases, with 8 bases sitting between them. The CDR3 is CASSFEGGNQPQHF. The CDR3, as DNA: TGTGCCAGCAGCTTTGAAGGGGGCAATCAGCCCCAGCATTTT.

This rearrangement joins TRBV7-2 to TRBJ1-6; 11 nucleotides agree with TRBD1. This CDR3 has 18 residues. Losses at the gene ends were 3 bases for V and 0 bases for J; bases not matched to a gene: 4. In germline, CDR1 is SGHTA, CDR2 FQGNSA. The CDR3 reads CASSFIGQGASYNSPLHF. CDR3 coding DNA: TGTGCCAGCAGCTTCATAGGACAGGGGGCCTCCTATAATTCACCCCTCCACTTT.

J is TRBJ2-3 and V is TRBV4-2; 8 nucleotides match TRBD2. Germline V gene data show CDR1 as LGHNA and CDR2 as YNFKEQ. V was pared by 4 bases and J by 4 bases, with 13 bases of the junction left unmatched. The CDR3 is 17 amino acids. The CDR3 sequence: CASSLALSGVGADTQYF. The CDR3 coding sequence is TGTGCCAGCAGCCTTGCCCTTAGCGGGGTCGGGGCAGATACGCAGTATTTT.

V usage is TRBV19 and J usage is TRBJ1-2, with D hard to call. Trimming took 6 bases from V and 8 from J, leaving 19 bases between them. Germline CDR1 reads LNHDA; CDR2 reads SQIVND (reference sequence). The CDR3 totals 14 residues. CDR3 in amino acids: CASSKRWGDGGYTF. CDR3 DNA: TGTGCCAGTAGCAAGAGGTGGGGAGACGGGGGCTACACCTTC.

The DNA of the CDR3 is TGTGCCACGACAGGGGTTTGGACTGAAGCTTTCTTT. The encoded protein is CATTGVWTEAFF. The chain recombines TRBV12-3 or TRBV12-4 with TRBJ1-1, with TRBD1 matching 8 bases. V shed 10 bases and J 5 bases; nucleotides not matched to a gene: 6. The CDR3 has 12 amino acids.

V and J are TRBV24-1 and TRBJ1-5; D is uncertain. CDR3 length: 14 amino acids. The V end lost 4 bases, the J end lost 7 bases, and 13 bases lay between the germline ends. CDR1 KGHDR and CDR2 SFDVKD come from the germline V gene. CDR3 sequence reads: CATSDPGSEQPQHF. DNA of the CDR3: TGTGCCACCAGTGACCCGGGGTCCGAGCAGCCCCAGCATTTT.

The rearrangement links TRBV7-2 to TRBJ2-3; D ambiguous. Deletions cut 5 bases from V and 2 bases from J, with 14 bases between. CDR1 is SGHTA and CDR2 is FQGNSA in the germline V gene. This CDR3 contains 15 residues. In DNA form, the CDR3 reads TGTGCCAGCAGCCCAGAGGTAACCTTCACAGATACGCAGTATTTT. Residues: CASSPEVTFTDTQYF. Filled out from reference TRBV7-2 and TRBJ2-3, the complete variable domain reads GAGVSQSPSNKVTEKGKDVELRCDPISGHTALYWYRQSLGQGLEFLIYFQGNSAPDKSGLPSDRFSAERTGGSVSTLTIQRTQQEDSAVYLCASSPEVTFTDTQYFGPGTRLTVL.

The J gene is TRBJ1-6, the V gene TRBV6-1; D unresolved. CDR1 is MNHNS, CDR2 SASEGT, per germline. CDR3 length: 17 residues. V was clipped by 2 bases and J by 4 bases, with 15 bases between them. The DNA for the CDR3 is TGTGCCAGCAGTGAAAGGACCCCCGGGAGGTATAATTCACCCCTCCACTTT. It codes for CASSERTPGRYNSPLHF.

The chain joins TRBV16 to TRBJ2-3, with D tentatively TRBD1 (6 bases). In germline, CDR1 is KGHSY, CDR2 FQNENV. CDR3 length: 13 residues. Deletions cut 4 bases from V and 1 base from J, with 6 bases between. CDR3 residues: CASSRQGTDTQYF. CDR3 sequence (DNA): TGTGCCAGCAGCCGACAGGGCACAGATACGCAGTATTTT. Full variable domain (outside the CDR3, taken from reference TRBV16 and TRBJ2-3): GEEVAQTPKHLVRGEGQKAKLYCAPIKGHSYVFWYQQVLKNEFKFLISFQNENVFDETGMPKERFSAKCLPNSPCSLEIQATKLEDSAVYFCASSRQGTDTQYFGPGTRLTVL.

The rearrangement uses TRBV11-3 and TRBJ1-1; D perhaps matches TRBD1 (6 bases). This CDR3 has 15 residues. Trimming took 1 base from V and 3 from J, leaving 12 bases between them. Germline-derived CDR1 and CDR2 are SGHNT and YENEEA. In DNA form, the CDR3 reads TGTGCCAGCAGCTTAGGGGGGGGGCTACACACTGAAGCTTTCTTT. As protein: CASSLGGGLHTEAFF.

The V call is TRBV4-1, the J call TRBJ2-2, with a weak D call TRBD2 (6 bases). This CDR3 spans 12 amino acids. V was cut by 6 bases and J by 7 bases, with 9 bases left in between. Germline-derived CDR1 and CDR2 are MGHRA and YSYEKL. For the CDR3, the DNA is TGCGCCAGCAGTGGGGGGAGCGGGGAGCTGTTTTTT. Protein product: CASSGGSGELFF.

The chain employs TRBV29-1 and TRBJ1-4, with D maybe TRBD1 (5 bases). The ends were cut back, 3 bases at V and 7 bases at J, with 12 bases in the middle. There are 13 residues in the CDR3. Germline V CDR1 and CDR2: SQVTM, ANQGSEA. CDR3 protein: CSVELQASEKLFF. CDR3 DNA sequence: TGCAGCGTTGAGTTACAGGCCTCTGAAAAACTGTTTTTT.